Following are 10 T cell receptor beta chains from one sample sequenced in a study of blood T cell repertoires in COVID-19. Data came from immunoSEQ multiplex PCR; TCRdb stores just in-frame clones and leaves some out. The table has around 99,000 clones, about 89% seen once; the top ten hold roughly 1.3%. Sequenced input: peripheral blood. Source of these receptors: a woman aged 25 to 45 with acute or convalescent COVID-19.

The gene calls are TRBV7-2 and TRBJ2-2; TRBD2 might be the D (7 bases). Germline V gives CDR1 SGHTA, CDR2 FQGNSA. V was shortened by 1 base and J by 5 bases, with 17 bases between the two germline ends. The CDR3 contains 17 residues. The chain's CDR3 is CASSLVGGAGQTGELFF. The CDR3 region has the DNA TGTGCCAGCAGCTTAGTCGGGGGAGCGGGACAAACCGGGGAGCTGTTTTTT.

The V call is TRBV27, the J call TRBJ1-1; 7 bases line up with TRBD1. V lost 6 bases, J lost 5 bases, and 6 bases stayed unmatched. Germline V gives CDR1 MNHEY, CDR2 SMNVEV (reference sequence). The CDR3 sequence is 13 residues long. CDR3 residues: CASRTTGRTEAFF. The CDR3 nucleotides are TGTGCCAGCAGAACGACAGGGAGGACTGAAGCTTTCTTT.

The chain couples TRBV6-6 to TRBJ2-3; possibly TRBD1 for D (6 bases). The germline V gene encodes CDR1 MNHNY and CDR2 SVGAGI (reference sequence). V dropped 2 bases and J dropped 1 base, with 13 bases sitting between them. The CDR3 totals 16 residues. The CDR3 loop reads CASSYTPGVGTDTQYF. DNA of the CDR3: TGTGCCAGCAGTTACACCCCAGGGGTAGGCACAGATACGCAGTATTTT.

The chain carries TRBV6-6 and TRBJ2-1, with TRBD2 matching over 7 bases. The germline gives CDR1 MNHNY, CDR2 SVGAGI (reference sequence). The CDR3 is made up of 15 amino acids. The trim removed 4 bases at V and 6 bases at J, leaving 9 bases unmatched. The CDR3: CASSSSGRESNEQFF. CDR3 in DNA: TGTGCCAGCAGTTCCTCTGGGCGGGAGAGCAATGAGCAGTTCTTC.

The chain uses TRBV11-2 and TRBJ1-3; no clear D gene. The germline CDR1 and CDR2 sequences are SGHAT and FQNNGV. This CDR3 is 13 amino acids long. V was cut by 6 bases and J by 5 bases, with 11 bases left in between. CDR3 in amino acids: CASRVAPRNTIYF. Written as DNA, the CDR3 is TGTGCCAGCAGGGTTGCGCCCAGAAACACCATATATTTT.

V usage is TRBV7-3 and J usage is TRBJ2-1; TRBD2 matches 8 bases. The CDR3 is 15 amino acids. V trimming: 5 bases; J trimming: 0 bases; junction bases outside the gene matches: 3. Germline V lookup: CDR1 SGHTA, CDR2 FQGTGA. The CDR3 is CASSHGTSSYNEQFF. The CDR3 bases are TGTGCCAGCAGCCACGGGACTAGCTCCTACAATGAGCAGTTCTTC.

The genes are TRBV28 and TRBJ2-7; possible D gene TRBD2, 6 bases. CDR1 and CDR2 from the germline V gene are MDHEN and SYDVKM. The V end lost 8 bases, the J end lost 0 bases, and 17 bases lay between the germline ends. The length of the CDR3 is 15 residues. CDR3 residues: CASSRLAALSYEQYF. As DNA, the CDR3 is TGTGCCAGCTCAAGATTAGCGGCACTCTCCTACGAGCAGTACTTC.

This clone has ten or more counts. The chain has TRBV18 and TRBJ2-2; 8 bases are a match to TRBD1. The J segment lost 5 bases and the V segment lost 6 bases, leaving 8 bases of the junction unmatched. This CDR3 has 15 residues. CDR1 KGHSH and CDR2 LQKENI come from the germline V gene. DNA for the CDR3: TGTGCCAGCTCCCGGGGGACAGGTCAAACCGGGGAGCTGTTTTTT. Translating gives CASSRGTGQTGELFF. Looking up the rest from reference TRBV18 and TRBJ2-2 gives the full variable domain: NAGVMQNPRHLVRRRGQEARLRCSPMKGHSHVYWYRQLPEEGLKFMVYLQKENIIDESGMPKERFSAEFPKEGPSILRIQQVVRGDSAAYFCASSRGTGQTGELFFGEGSRLTVL.

The chain is built from TRBV3-1 (or the pseudogene TRBV3-2) and TRBJ2-1; 7 bases are a match to TRBD2. Per the germline V gene, CDR1 is LGHDT and CDR2 is YNNKEL (reference sequence). V shed 0 bases and J 7 bases; nucleotides not matched to a gene: 12. The CDR3 consists of 17 residues. The CDR3 sequence: CASSQDVGGGSRNEQFF. The DNA for the CDR3 is TGTGCCAGCAGCCAAGATGTTGGGGGAGGGAGTAGGAATGAGCAGTTCTTC.

This clone was observed once. The chain employs TRBV7-8 and TRBJ1-4; no clear D gene. The CDR3 length is 16 residues. V was pared by 5 bases and J by 0 bases, with 13 bases between. Looked up from germline, CDR1 is SGHVS and CDR2 is FQNEAQ. The CDR3: CASSALTGTTNEKLFF. The CDR3 DNA reads TGTGCCAGCAGCGCCCTAACCGGGACAACTAATGAAAAACTGTTTTTT.